This T cell receptor beta chain stems from a study of CXCR3-negative and CXCR3-positive naive CD8 T cells. Study-wide context: Some 150 million TRB reads were obtained in total, which works out to about 1.5 +/- 0.3 million per library. Study-wide points: TCR strength was inferred from TRB CDR3 properties, while surface CD5 was comparable between naive subsets.

The authors prepared UMI-labeled TRB cDNA libraries by 5' RACE. Using the 5' RACE reads, TCRdb records one entry per CDR3 protein without DNA. This listing includes about 43,000 distinct CDR3 sequences. In regard to this clonotype: Its specificity is unknown.

Germline CDR1 and CDR2: SEHNR and FQNEAQ (reference sequence). The CDR3 has 13 amino acids. The sample comprised memory CD8+ T cells from blood. This clonotype originated in a human donor in good health. Some clones in this sample may be carry-over from other donors' samples. The V and J genes are TRBV7-9 and TRBJ2-7; without DNA, the TCRdb call of TRBD2 cannot be checked. The chain's CDR3 is CASRLGTDYEQYF.